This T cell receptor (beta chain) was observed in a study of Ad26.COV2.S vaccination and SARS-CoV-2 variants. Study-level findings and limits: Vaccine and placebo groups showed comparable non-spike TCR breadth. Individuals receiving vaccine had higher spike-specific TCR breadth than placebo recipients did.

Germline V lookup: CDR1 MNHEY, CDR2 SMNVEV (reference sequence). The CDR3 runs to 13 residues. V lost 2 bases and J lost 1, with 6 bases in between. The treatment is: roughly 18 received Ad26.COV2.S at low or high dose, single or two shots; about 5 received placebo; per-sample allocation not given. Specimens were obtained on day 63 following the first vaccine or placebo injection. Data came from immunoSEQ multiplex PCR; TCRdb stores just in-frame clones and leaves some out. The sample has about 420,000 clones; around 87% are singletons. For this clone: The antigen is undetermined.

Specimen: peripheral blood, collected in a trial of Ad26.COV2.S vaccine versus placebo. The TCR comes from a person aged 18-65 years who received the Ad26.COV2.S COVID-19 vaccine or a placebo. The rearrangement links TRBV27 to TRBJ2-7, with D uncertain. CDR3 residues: CASSLGLSYEQYF. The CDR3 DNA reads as TGTGCCAGCAGTTTAGGGCTTTCCTACGAGCAGTACTTC.